This T cell receptor (beta chain) was identified during a study of T cell responses to AZD1222 COVID-19 vaccine. General study findings and limits: Repertoire sampling was restricted to post-peak T cell response timepoints. Spike-specific TCR repertoires showed rising breadth and depth after two AZD1222 doses.

Data came from immunoSEQ multiplex PCR; TCRdb stores just in-frame clones and leaves some out. The table includes around 140,000 clones, just over 90% detected once. Remarks on this clone: What it binds is not known.

The germline CDR1 and CDR2 sequences are MNHEY and SVGAGI. The CDR3 length is 13 residues. V was shortened by 6 bases and J by 3 bases, with 12 bases between the two germline ends. This sample comprised peripheral blood, obtained on day 0 of AZD1222 vaccination. V and J are TRBV6-5 and TRBJ2-7; D remains ambiguous. The receptor was derived from an adult in good health. The CDR3 bases are TGTGCCAGCAGACCGGACGGATACTACGAGCAGTACTTC. Protein sequence: CASRPDGYYEQYF.